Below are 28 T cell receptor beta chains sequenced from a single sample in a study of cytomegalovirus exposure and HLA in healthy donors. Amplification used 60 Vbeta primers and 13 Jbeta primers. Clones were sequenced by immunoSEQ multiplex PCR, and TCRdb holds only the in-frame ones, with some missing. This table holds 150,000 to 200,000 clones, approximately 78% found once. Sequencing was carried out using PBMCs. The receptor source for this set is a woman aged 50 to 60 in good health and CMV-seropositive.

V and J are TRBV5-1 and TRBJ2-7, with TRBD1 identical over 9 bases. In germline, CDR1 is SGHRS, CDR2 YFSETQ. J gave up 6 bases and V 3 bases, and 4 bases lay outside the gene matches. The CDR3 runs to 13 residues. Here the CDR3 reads CASSYSTGGEQYF. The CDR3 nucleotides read TGCGCCAGCAGCTACTCGACAGGGGGCGAGCAGTACTTC.

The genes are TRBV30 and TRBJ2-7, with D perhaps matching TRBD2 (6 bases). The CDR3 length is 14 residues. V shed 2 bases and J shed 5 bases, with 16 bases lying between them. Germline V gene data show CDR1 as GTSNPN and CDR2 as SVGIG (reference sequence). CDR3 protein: CAWSTLGGRDEQYF. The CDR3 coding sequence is TGTGCCTGGAGTACCCTGGGAGGACGCGACGAGCAGTACTTC.

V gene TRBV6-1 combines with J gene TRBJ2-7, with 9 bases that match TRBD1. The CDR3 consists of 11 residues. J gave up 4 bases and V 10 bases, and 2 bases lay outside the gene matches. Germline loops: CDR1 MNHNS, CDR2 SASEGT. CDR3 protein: CATGQGYEQYF. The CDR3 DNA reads TGTGCCACCGGACAGGGGTACGAGCAGTACTTC.

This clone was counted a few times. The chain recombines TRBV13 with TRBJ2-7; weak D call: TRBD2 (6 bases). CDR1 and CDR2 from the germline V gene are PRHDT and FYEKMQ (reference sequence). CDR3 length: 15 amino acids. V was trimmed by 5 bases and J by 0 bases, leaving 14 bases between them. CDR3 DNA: TGTGCCAGCAGCAGGGGACTTTCCGCCTCCTACGAGCAGTACTTC. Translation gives CASSRGLSASYEQYF.

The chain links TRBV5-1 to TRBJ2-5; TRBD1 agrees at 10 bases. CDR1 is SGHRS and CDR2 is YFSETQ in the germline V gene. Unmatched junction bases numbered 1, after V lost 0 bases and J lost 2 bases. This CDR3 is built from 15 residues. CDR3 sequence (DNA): TGCGCCAGCAGCTTGGGACAGGGGGCTCAAGAGACCCAGTACTTC. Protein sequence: CASSLGQGAQETQYF.

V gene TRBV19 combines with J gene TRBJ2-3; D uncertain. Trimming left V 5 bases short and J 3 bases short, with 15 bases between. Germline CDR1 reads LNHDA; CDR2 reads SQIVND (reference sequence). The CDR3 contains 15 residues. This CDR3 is CASSHTLDFTDTQYF. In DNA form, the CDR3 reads TGTGCCAGTAGTCACACTCTAGACTTTACAGATACGCAGTATTTT.

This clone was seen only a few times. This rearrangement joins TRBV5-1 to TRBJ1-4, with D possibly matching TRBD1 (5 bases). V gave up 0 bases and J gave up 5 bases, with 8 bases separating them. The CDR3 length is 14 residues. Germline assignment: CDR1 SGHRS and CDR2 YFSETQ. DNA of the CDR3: TGCGCCAGCAGCTTGGGGGGCCAAAATGAAAAACTGTTTTTT. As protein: CASSLGGQNEKLFF. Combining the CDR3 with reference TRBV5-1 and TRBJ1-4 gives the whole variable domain KAGVTQTPRYLIKTRGQQVTLSCSPISGHRSVSWYQQTPGQGLQFLFEYFSETQRNKGNFPGRFSGRQFSNSRSEMNVSTLELGDSALYLCASSLGGQNEKLFFGSGTQLSVL.

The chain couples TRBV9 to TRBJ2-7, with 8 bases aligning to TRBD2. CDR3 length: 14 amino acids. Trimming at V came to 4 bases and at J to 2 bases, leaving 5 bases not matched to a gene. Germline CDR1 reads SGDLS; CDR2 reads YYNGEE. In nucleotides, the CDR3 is TGTGCCAGCAGCCCTTCCGGGGGGGCCTACGAGCAGTACTTC. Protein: CASSPSGGAYEQYF.

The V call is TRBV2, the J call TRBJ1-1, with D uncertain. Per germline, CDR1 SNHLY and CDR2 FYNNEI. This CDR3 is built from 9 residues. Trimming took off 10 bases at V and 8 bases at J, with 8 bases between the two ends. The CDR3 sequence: CATPGEAFF. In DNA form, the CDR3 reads TGTGCCACCCCGGGGGAAGCTTTCTTT.

The CDR3 reads CASSLVPLTGSLSYEQYF. The CDR3 bases are TGTGCCAGCAGCTTGGTACCCCTTACAGGGTCCCTCTCCTACGAGCAGTACTTC. The chain is built from TRBV5-5 and TRBJ2-7, with D possibly TRBD1 on 6 matching bases. This CDR3 contains 18 residues. The V gene's germline CDR1 is SGHKS and CDR2 YYEKEE (reference sequence). V lost 0 bases and J 0 bases, leaving 19 bases between the germline ends.

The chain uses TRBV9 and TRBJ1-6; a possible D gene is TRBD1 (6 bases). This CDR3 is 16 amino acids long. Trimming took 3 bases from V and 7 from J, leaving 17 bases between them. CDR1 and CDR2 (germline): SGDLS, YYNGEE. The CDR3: CASSGRGGGLNSPLHF. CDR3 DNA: TGTGCCAGCAGCGGCCGAGGGGGGGGCTTGAATTCACCCCTCCACTTT.

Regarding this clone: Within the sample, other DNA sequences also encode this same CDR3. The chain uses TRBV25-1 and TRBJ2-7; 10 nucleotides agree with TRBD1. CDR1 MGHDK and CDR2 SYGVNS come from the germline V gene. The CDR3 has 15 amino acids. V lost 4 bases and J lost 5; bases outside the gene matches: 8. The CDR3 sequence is CASSGMGTGVHEQYF. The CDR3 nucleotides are TGTGCCAGCAGTGGCATGGGGACAGGGGTCCACGAGCAGTACTTC.

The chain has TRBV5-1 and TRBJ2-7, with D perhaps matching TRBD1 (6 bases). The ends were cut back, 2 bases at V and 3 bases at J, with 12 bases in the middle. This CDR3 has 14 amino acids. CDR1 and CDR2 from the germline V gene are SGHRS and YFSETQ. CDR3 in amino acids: CASSFAGQYYEQYF. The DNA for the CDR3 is TGCGCCAGCAGCTTCGCCGGACAGTACTACGAGCAGTACTTC.

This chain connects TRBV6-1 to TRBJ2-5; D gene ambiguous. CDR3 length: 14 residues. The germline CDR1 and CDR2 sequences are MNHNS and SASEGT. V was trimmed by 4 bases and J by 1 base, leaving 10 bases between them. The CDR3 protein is CASSGYFVQETQYF. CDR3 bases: TGTGCCAGCAGTGGTTACTTCGTCCAAGAGACCCAGTACTTC.

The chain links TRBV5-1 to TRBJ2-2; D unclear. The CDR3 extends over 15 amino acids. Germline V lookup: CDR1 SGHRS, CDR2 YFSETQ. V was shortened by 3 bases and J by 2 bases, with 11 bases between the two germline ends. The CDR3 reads CASSWQRKNTGELFF. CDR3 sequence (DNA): TGCGCCAGCAGCTGGCAGAGGAAAAACACCGGGGAGCTGTTTTTT. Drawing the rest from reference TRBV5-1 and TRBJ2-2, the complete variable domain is KAGVTQTPRYLIKTRGQQVTLSCSPISGHRSVSWYQQTPGQGLQFLFEYFSETQRNKGNFPGRFSGRQFSNSRSEMNVSTLELGDSALYLCASSWQRKNTGELFFGEGSRLTVL.

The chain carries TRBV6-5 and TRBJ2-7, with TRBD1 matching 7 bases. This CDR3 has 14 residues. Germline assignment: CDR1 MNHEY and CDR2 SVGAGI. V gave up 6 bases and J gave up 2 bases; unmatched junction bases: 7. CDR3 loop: CASRDPGQAYEQYF. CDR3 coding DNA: TGTGCCAGCAGAGATCCCGGACAGGCCTACGAGCAGTACTTC.

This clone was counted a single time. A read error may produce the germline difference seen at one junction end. CDR3 amino acids: CASSLEGAGGRIF. Here the CDR3 DNA reads TGCGCCAGCAGCTTGGAGGGGGCAGGAGGCCGAATCTTC. This chain uses TRBV5-1 with TRBJ2-1; TRBD1 aligns across 7 bases. This CDR3 contains 13 residues. Germline values: CDR1 SGHRS, CDR2 YFSETQ.

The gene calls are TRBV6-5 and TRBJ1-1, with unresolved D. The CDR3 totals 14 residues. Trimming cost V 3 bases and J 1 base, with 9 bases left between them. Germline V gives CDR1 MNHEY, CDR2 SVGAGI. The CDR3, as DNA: TGTGCCAGCAGTTATCTGGCAGGGAACACTGAAGCTTTCTTT. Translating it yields CASSYLAGNTEAFF.

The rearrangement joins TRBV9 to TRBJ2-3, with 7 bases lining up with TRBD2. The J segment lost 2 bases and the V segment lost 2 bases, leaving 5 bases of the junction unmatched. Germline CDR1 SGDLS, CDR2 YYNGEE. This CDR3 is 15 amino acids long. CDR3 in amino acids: CASSVEGGNTDTQYF. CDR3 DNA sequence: TGTGCCAGCAGCGTTGAGGGAGGGAACACAGATACGCAGTATTTT.

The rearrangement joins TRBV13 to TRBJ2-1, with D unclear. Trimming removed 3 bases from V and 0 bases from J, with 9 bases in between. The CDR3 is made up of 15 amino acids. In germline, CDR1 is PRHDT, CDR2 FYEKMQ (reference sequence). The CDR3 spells CASSFFQISYNEQFF. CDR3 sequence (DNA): TGTGCCAGCAGCTTTTTCCAGATCTCCTACAATGAGCAGTTCTTC. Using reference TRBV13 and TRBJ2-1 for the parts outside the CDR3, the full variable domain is AAGVIQSPRHLIKEKRETATLKCYPIPRHDTVYWYQQGPGQDPQFLISFYEKMQSDKGSIPDRFSAQQFSDYHSELNMSSLELGDSALYFCASSFFQISYNEQFFGPGTRLTVL.

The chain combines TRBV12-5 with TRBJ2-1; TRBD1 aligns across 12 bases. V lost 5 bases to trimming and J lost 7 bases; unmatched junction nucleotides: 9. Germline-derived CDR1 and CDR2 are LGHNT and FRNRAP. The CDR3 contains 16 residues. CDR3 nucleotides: TGTGCTAGTGGTGCCTTCGGGACAGGGGGCAGGAATGAGCAGTTCTTC. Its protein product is CASGAFGTGGRNEQFF.

CDR3 DNA: TGTGCCAGCAGCGTAGGGACCTCAGGGTATGAGCAGTTCTTC. Residues: CASSVGTSGYEQFF. This chain links TRBV9 with TRBJ2-1; D possibly corresponds to TRBD1 (5 bases). Trimming shortened V by 0 bases and J by 8 bases, and 12 bases separated the two germline ends. CDR3 length equals 14 residues. In germline, CDR1 is SGDLS, CDR2 YYNGEE.

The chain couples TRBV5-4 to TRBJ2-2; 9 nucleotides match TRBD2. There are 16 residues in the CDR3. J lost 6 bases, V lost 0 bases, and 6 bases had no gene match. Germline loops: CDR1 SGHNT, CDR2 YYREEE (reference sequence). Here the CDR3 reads CASSLGTSGFAGELFF. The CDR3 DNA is TGTGCCAGCAGCTTGGGTACTAGCGGGTTCGCCGGGGAGCTGTTTTTT.

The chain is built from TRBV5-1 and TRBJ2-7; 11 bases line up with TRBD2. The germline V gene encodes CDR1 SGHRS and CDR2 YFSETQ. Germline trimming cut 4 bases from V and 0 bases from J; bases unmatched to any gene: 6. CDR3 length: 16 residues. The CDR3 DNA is TGCGCCAGCAGCCCAGGGACTAGCGGACTCTCCTACGAGCAGTACTTC. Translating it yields CASSPGTSGLSYEQYF.

This chain's CDR3 is CASSYSRTGNSPLHF. The CDR3 DNA follows: TGTGCCAGCAGTTACTCTAGAACAGGCAATTCACCCCTCCACTTT. The V call is TRBV6-6, the J call TRBJ1-6; TRBD1 is a possible D gene (5 bases). The CDR3 totals 15 residues. Trimming removed 0 bases at V and 7 bases at J, with 10 bases between. Per germline, CDR1 MNHNY and CDR2 SVGAGI (reference sequence).

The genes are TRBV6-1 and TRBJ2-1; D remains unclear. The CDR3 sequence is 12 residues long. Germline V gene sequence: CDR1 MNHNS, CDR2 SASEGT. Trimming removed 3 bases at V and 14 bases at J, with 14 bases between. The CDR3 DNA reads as TGTGCCAGCAGTGACGTGTGGTGGCCAAAGTTCTTC. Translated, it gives CASSDVWWPKFF.

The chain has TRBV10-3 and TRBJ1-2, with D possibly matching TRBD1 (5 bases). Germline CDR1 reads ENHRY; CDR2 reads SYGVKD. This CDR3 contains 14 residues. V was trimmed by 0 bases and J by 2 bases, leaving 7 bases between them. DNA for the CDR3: TGTGCCATCAGTGAGTCTCAGGGAAACTATGGCTACACCTTC. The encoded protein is CAISESQGNYGYTF.

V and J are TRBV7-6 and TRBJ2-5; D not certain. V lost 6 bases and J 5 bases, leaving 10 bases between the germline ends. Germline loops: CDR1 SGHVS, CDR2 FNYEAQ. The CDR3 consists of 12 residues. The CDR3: CASSFPRETQYF. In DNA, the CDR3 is TGTGCCAGCAGTTTCCCTCGGGAGACCCAGTACTTC.